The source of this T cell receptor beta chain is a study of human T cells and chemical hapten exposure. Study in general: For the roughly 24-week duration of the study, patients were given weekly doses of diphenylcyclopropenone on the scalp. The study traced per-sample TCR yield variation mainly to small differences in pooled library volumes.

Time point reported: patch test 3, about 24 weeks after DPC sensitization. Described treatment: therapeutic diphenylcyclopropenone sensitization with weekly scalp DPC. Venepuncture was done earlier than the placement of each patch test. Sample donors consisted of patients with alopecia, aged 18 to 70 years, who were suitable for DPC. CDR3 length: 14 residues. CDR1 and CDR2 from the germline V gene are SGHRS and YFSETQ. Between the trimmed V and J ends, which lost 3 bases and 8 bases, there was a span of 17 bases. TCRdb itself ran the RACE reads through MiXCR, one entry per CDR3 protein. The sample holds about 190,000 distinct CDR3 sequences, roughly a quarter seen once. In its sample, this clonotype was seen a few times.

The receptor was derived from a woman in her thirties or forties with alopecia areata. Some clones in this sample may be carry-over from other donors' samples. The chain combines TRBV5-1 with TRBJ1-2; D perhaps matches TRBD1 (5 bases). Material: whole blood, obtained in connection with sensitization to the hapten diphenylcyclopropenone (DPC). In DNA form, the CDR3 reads TGCGCCAGCAGCTCCGGGACGACCTATTACGGCTACACCTTC. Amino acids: CASSSGTTYYGYTF.